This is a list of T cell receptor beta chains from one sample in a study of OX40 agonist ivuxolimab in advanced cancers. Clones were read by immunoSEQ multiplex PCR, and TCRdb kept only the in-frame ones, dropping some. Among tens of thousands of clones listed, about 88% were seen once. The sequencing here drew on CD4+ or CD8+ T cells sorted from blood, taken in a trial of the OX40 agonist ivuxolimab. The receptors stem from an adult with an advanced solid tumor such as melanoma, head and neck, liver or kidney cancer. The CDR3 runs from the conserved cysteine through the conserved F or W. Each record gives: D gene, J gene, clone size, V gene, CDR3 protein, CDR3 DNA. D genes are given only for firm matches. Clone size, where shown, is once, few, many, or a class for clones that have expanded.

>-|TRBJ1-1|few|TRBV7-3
CASSLTGGYTEAFF
TGTGCCAGCAGCTTAACCGGGGGTTACACTGAAGCTTTCTTT
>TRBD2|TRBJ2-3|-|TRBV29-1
CSGKIRVPGLADTDTQYF
TGCAGCGGGAAAATTCGGGTCCCAGGACTAGCGGACACAGATACGCAGTATTTT
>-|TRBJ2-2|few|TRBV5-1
CASRPGETGELFF
TGCGCCAGCAGACCGGGGGAAACCGGGGAGCTGTTTTTT
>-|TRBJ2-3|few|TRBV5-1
CASSLFNDRTDTQYF
TGCGCCAGCAGCTTGTTCAATGATAGAACAGATACGCAGTATTTT
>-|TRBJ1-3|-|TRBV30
CASGGNTIYF
TGTGCCTCCGGGGGAAACACCATATATTTT
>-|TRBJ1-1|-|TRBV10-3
CAISESGAAEAFF
TGTGCCATCAGTGAGTCCGGGGCCGCTGAAGCTTTCTTT
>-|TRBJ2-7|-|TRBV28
CASSAPLGEQYF
TGTGCCAGCAGTGCCCCCCTAGGCGAGCAGTACTTC
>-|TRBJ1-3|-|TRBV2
CASRPEAEGNTIYF
TGTGCCAGCCGCCCCGAGGCGGAAGGAAACACCATATATTTT
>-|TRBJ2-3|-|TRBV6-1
CASGWTPQDTQYF
TGTGCCAGCGGATGGACCCCACAGGATACGCAGTATTTT
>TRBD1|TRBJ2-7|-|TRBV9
CASSVGTGRYEQYF
TGTGCCAGCAGCGTAGGGACAGGGAGATACGAGCAGTACTTC
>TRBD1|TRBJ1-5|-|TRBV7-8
CASSHPGQGIQPQHF
TGTGCCAGCAGCCACCCGGGACAGGGGATTCAGCCCCAGCATTTT
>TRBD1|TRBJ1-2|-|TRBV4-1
CASSQDTGGVYGYTF
TGCGCCAGCAGCCAAGATACAGGGGGAGTCTATGGCTACACCTTC
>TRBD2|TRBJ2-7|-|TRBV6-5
CASSYSSGRAGYEQYF
TGTGCCAGCAGTTACTCCAGCGGGAGGGCCGGTTACGAGCAGTACTTC
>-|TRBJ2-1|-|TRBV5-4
CASSLGLNNEQFF
TGTGCCAGCAGCTTGGGACTTAACAATGAGCAGTTCTTC
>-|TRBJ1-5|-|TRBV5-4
CASSLGSNQPQHF
TGTGCCAGCAGCTTGGGTAGCAATCAGCCCCAGCATTTT
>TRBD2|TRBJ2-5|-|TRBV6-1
CASSRSGGLRETQYF
TGTGCCAGCTCCAGGTCGGGGGGGTTAAGGGAGACCCAGTACTTC
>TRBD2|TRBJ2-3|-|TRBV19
CASRFLGGSGSPQYF
TGTGCCAGTAGATTTCTGGGAGGTAGCGGGAGTCCGCAGTATTTT
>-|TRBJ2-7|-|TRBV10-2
CASSDLLEQYF
TGCGCCAGCAGTGATCTTCTCGAGCAGTACTTC
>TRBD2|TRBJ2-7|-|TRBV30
CAWKVGLAGSEQYF
TGTGCCTGGAAGGTCGGACTAGCGGGATCCGAGCAGTACTTC
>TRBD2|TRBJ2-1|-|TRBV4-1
CASSQDGLAGVNEQFF
TGCGCCAGCAGCCAAGATGGACTAGCGGGAGTCAATGAGCAGTTCTTC
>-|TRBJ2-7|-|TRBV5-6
CASSLEVASRYEQYF
TGTGCCAGCAGCTTGGAAGTTGCATCCCGCTACGAGCAGTACTTC
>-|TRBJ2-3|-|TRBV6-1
CASSTMTEDTQYF
TGTGCCAGCAGTACGATGACAGAAGATACGCAGTATTTT
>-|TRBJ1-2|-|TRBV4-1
CASSQEGRGYGYTF
TGCGCCAGCAGCCAAGAGGGGAGGGGGTATGGCTACACCTTC
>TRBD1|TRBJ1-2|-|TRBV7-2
CASSNDPQGAQGYTF
TGTGCCAGCAGCAACGATCCACAGGGGGCGCAGGGCTACACCTTC
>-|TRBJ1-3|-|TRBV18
CASSPRVQPGNTIYF
TGTGCCAGCTCACCACGGGTACAACCTGGAAACACCATATATTTT
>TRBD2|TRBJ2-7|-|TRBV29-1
CSVRTSGTGEQYF
TGCAGCGTTAGGACTAGCGGGACCGGGGAGCAGTACTTC
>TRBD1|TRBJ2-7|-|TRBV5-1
CASSYGPGTGREQYF
TGCGCCAGCAGCTACGGCCCCGGGACAGGGCGCGAGCAGTACTTC
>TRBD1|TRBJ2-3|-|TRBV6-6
CASSYSGQGGITTQYF
TGTGCCAGCAGTTACTCGGGACAGGGGGGAATAACTACGCAGTATTTT
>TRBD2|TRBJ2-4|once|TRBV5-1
CASSTTSGRAKNIQYF
TGCGCCAGCAGCACCACTAGCGGGAGGGCCAAAAACATTCAGTACTTC
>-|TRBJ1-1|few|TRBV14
CASSQAQGPNTEAFF
TGTGCCAGCAGCCAGGCGCAGGGGCCGAACACTGAAGCTTTCTTT
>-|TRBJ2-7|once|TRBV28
CASSLRQIGYEQYF
TGTGCCAGCAGTCTCCGACAAATAGGCTACGAGCAGTACTTC
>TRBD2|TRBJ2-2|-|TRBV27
CASTTGGRTGELFF
TGTGCCAGCACGACGGGGGGGCGCACCGGGGAGCTGTTTTTT
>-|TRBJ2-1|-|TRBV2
CASGRSSYNEQFF
TGTGCCAGCGGGCGTAGCTCCTACAATGAGCAGTTCTTC
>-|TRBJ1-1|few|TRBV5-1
CASSSEGMNTEAFF
TGCGCCAGCAGCTCCGAAGGGATGAACACTGAAGCTTTCTTT
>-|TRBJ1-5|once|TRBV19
CASSILGGVQPQHF
TGTGCCAGTAGTATCCTGGGAGGGGTCCAGCCCCAGCATTTT
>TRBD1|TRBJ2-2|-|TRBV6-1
CASSGRTGANTGELFF
TGTGCCAGCAGTGGCCGGACAGGGGCGAACACCGGGGAGCTGTTTTTT
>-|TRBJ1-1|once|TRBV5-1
CASSLRSGYTEAFF
TGCGCCAGCAGCCTCCGTTCGGGGTACACTGAAGCTTTCTTT
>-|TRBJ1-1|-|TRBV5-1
CASSLPRQFEAFF
TGCGCCAGCAGCTTACCAAGACAGTTTGAAGCTTTCTTT
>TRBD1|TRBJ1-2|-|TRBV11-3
CASSSTGTGGYTF
TGTGCCAGCAGCTCGACAGGGACGGGGGGCTACACCTTC
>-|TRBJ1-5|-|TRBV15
CATSRDLAPSGLLSNQPQHF
TGTGCCACCAGCAGAGATTTAGCGCCGTCAGGGCTTCTTAGCAATCAGCCCCAGCATTTT
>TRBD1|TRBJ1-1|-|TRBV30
CAWRLGQGDTEAFF
TGTGCCTGGCGACTTGGACAGGGCGACACTGAAGCTTTCTTT
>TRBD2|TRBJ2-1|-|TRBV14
CASSHGAGGPVEQFF
TGTGCCAGCAGCCACGGAGCGGGAGGGCCGGTTGAGCAGTTCTTC
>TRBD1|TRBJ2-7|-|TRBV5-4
CASSLGRRQGPDEQYF
TGTGCCAGCAGTCTTGGGAGACGACAGGGACCTGACGAGCAGTACTTC
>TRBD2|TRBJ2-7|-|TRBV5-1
CASSPLADAYEQYF
TGCGCCAGCAGTCCCCTAGCGGATGCCTACGAGCAGTACTTC
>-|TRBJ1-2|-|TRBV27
CASRTQGGYGYTF
TGTGCCAGCAGGACCCAAGGGGGCTATGGCTACACCTTC
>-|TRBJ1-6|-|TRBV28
CASSQGSNNSPLHF
TGTGCCAGCAGTCAGGGGAGCAATAATTCACCCCTCCACTTT
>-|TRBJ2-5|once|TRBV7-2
CASSSGTGGETQYF
TGTGCCAGCAGCTCCGGGACTGGGGGAGAGACCCAGTACTTC
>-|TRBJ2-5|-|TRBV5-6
CASSPGLGALETQYF
TGTGCCAGCAGCCCCGGGCTGGGGGCTTTAGAGACCCAGTACTTC
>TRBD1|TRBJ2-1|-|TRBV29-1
CSVRQRGGAYNEQFF
TGCAGCGTTCGTCAACGAGGGGGCGCCTACAATGAGCAGTTCTTC
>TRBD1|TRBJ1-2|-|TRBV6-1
CAGTDRGQGGYTF
TGTGCCGGGACGGACAGGGGGCAGGGTGGCTACACCTTC
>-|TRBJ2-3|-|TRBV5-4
CASSLAGVRADTQYF
TGTGCCAGCAGCTTGGCGGGAGTAAGGGCAGATACGCAGTATTTT
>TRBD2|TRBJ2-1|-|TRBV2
CASGGRRTSGRVNEQFF
TGTGCCAGCGGGGGCCGACGGACTAGCGGGAGAGTGAATGAGCAGTTCTTC
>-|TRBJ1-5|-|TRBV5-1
CASSLEGGSNQPQHF
TGCGCCAGCAGCTTGGAAGGGGGATCCAATCAGCCCCAGCATTTT
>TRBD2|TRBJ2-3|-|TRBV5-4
CASSLEASGSDTQYF
TGTGCCAGCAGCTTGGAGGCTAGCGGGAGTGATACGCAGTATTTT